These 7 T cell receptor beta chains came from one sample sequenced in a study of response to subunit inactivated influenza vaccine. TCRdb called the RT-PCR reads again in MiXCR, with one record for every CDR3 protein. The sample consists of fewer than 400,000 distinct CDR3 sequences, 21% of them appearing once. This specimen was PBMCs from blood, taken less than 22 months after vaccination. The receptors originated from a man aged 45 to 70 who received an inactivated influenza vaccine.

Concerning this clonotype: Given a much more abundant clone one base away, this may be a read error. The chain recombines TRBV20-1 with TRBJ1-5, with unresolved D. Germline assignment: CDR1 DFQATT and CDR2 SNEGSKA (reference sequence). The CDR3 sequence is 14 residues long. The CDR3, as DNA: TGCAGTGCTAGTGCCGGGAGTGACAATCAGCCCCGGCATTTT. Translated: CSASAGSDNQPRHF.

The rearrangement links TRBV11-2 to TRBJ1-1, with D uncertain. The V end lost 2 bases, the J end lost 4 bases, and 17 bases lay between the germline ends. The germline V gene has CDR1 SGHAT and CDR2 FQNNGV. The CDR3 has 16 residues. The CDR3 loop is CASSLMWAPGGTEAFF. The CDR3 bases are TGTGCCAGCAGCTTAATGTGGGCCCCTGGAGGCACTGAAGCTTTCTTT.

This clonotype appeared a few times. CDR3: CASSSGQIEAFF. The CDR3 DNA reads TGTGCCAGCAGTTCCGGACAAATTGAAGCTTTCTTT. V and J are TRBV7-9 and TRBJ1-1; D might be TRBD1 (5 bases). The germline V and J ends were trimmed by 6 bases and 7 bases, with 12 bases remaining between them. The CDR3 consists of 12 residues. CDR1 is SEHNR and CDR2 is FQNEAQ in the germline V gene (reference sequence).

The CDR3 spells CASSPRTSGGTRELFF. As DNA, the CDR3 is TGCGCCAGCAGCCCAAGGACTAGCGGAGGGACCCGGGAGCTGTTTTTT. The chain employs TRBV4-3 and TRBJ2-2; 10 bases are shared with TRBD2. Trimming removed 4 bases from V and 9 bases from J; junction bases left unmatched: 11. There are 16 residues in the CDR3. The germline gives CDR1 LGHNA, CDR2 YSLEER.

The gene calls are TRBV7-2 and TRBJ2-7; D may be TRBD1 (5 bases). V was shortened by 5 bases and J by 6 bases, with 17 bases between the two germline ends. This CDR3 is built from 14 residues. The V gene's germline CDR1 is SGHTA and CDR2 FQGNSA. Here the CDR3 reads CASSRVGHLIEQYF. The CDR3, as DNA: TGTGCCAGCAGCCGGGTGGGGCATCTGATCGAGCAGTACTTC.

The chain recombines TRBV6-1 with TRBJ2-1; weak D call: TRBD1 (6 bases). Germline V gene lookup returns CDR1 MNHNS and CDR2 SASEGT. The CDR3 length is 12 residues. The ends were cut back, 0 bases at V and 10 bases at J, with 7 bases in the middle. Written as DNA, the CDR3 is TGTGCCAGCAGTGAAGCAGGGACAGAGCAGTTCTTC. Protein: CASSEAGTEQFF.

The chain is built from TRBV7-6 and TRBJ2-1; a possible D gene is TRBD2 (6 bases). The CDR3 runs 13 residues. Per germline, CDR1 SGHVS and CDR2 FNYEAQ. Trimming cost V 4 bases and J 9 bases, with 13 bases left between them. In nucleotides, the CDR3 is TGTGCCAGCAGCTCGGTCCGGGGGACTGAGCAGTTCTTC. Amino acid sequence: CASSSVRGTEQFF.